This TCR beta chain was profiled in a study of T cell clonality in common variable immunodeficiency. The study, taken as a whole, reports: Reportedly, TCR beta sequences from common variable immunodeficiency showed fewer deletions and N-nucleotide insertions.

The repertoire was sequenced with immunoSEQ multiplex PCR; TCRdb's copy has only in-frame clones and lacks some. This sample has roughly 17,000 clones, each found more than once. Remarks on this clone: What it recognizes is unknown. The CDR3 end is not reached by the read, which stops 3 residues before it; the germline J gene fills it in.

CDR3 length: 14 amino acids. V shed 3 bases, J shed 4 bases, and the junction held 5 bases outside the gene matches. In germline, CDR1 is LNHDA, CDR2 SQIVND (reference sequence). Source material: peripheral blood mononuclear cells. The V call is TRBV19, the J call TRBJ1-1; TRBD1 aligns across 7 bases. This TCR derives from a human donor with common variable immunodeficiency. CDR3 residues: CASSIRAGGTEAFF. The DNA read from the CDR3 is TGTGCCAGTAGTATTAGGGCAGGGGGCACTGAA.